These 4 T cell receptor beta chains were all obtained from the same sample, sequenced in a study of shared clonotypes between healthy human individuals. Using immunoSEQ multiplex PCR, the repertoire was profiled, and TCRdb retains in-frame clones only, with some absent. This table has a few hundred thousand clones, approximately 80% appearing once. Sequencing was performed on PBMCs. The receptors stem from a woman in her forties in good health. Some clones in this sample may be carry-over from other donors' samples.

CDR3 in DNA: TGTGCCAGCAGTTTCGAGAGGACAGATACGCAGTATTTT. The encoded protein is CASSFERTDTQYF. The chain employs TRBV28 and TRBJ2-3; D is undetermined. Germline assignment: CDR1 MDHEN and CDR2 SYDVKM. V was cut by 3 bases and J by 3 bases, with 7 bases left in between. The CDR3 consists of 13 residues.

The chain links TRBV10-3 to TRBJ2-7, with TRBD1 matching over 10 bases. Germline CDR1 and CDR2: ENHRY and SYGVKD. Germline trimming cut 3 bases from V and 5 bases from J; bases unmatched to any gene: 7. The length of the CDR3 is 15 residues. The DNA for the CDR3 is TGTGCCATCAGTGAACCGGGACAGGGGATTGACGAGCAGTACTTC. This gives the protein CAISEPGQGIDEQYF.

The chain couples TRBV16 to TRBJ2-1; tentatively, D is TRBD2 (7 bases). CDR3 length: 15 amino acids. Germline loops: CDR1 KGHSY, CDR2 FQNENV. The V end was cut by 0 bases, the J end by 8 bases, with 14 bases between. The CDR3 coding sequence is TGTGCCAGCAGCCAATCCCCCAGGGAGGGGGATGAGCAGTTCTTC. Protein: CASSQSPREGDEQFF.

This clone has a single count. The chain recombines TRBV19 with TRBJ2-7; D not certain. CDR1 LNHDA and CDR2 SQIVND come from the germline V gene (reference sequence). The CDR3 runs 12 residues. With 7 bases removed from V and 4 bases from J, the gap between germline ends came to 11 bases. The DNA for the CDR3 is TGTGCCAGTACCGACAACAGATACGAGCAGTACTTC. Protein: CASTDNRYEQYF. The variable domain in full, completed from reference TRBV19 and TRBJ2-7, reads DGGITQSPKYLFRKEGQNVTLSCEQNLNHDAMYWYRQDPGQGLRLIYYSQIVNDFQKGDIAEGYSVSREKKESFPLTVTSAQKNPTAFYLCASTDNRYEQYFGPGTRLTVT.